These 32 T cell receptor beta chains were all obtained from the same sample, sequenced in a study of blood T cell repertoires in COVID-19. The protocol was immunoSEQ multiplex PCR, while the TCRdb copy is restricted to in-frame clones and leaves out a portion. The sample consists of 90,000 or so clones, about nine tenths of them appearing once. Sequencing was done on a sample of peripheral blood. These receptors were collected from a human donor in a cohort sampled during active COVID-19.

This clone was seen a few times. The CDR3 loop is CASSFRWSSNEKLFF. CDR3 nucleotides: TGTGCCAGCAGCTTCAGGTGGTCAAGTAATGAAAAACTGTTTTTT. The rearrangement joins TRBV14 to TRBJ1-4; D unclear. V lost 5 bases, J lost 4 bases, and 14 bases lay in between. Germline CDR1 is SGHDN and CDR2 is FVKESK. The CDR3 contains 15 residues.

The chain uses TRBV7-2 and TRBJ1-2, with TRBD1 as a possible D gene (6 bases). This CDR3 region has 14 residues. Germline loops: CDR1 SGHTA, CDR2 FQGNSA. V lost 4 bases and J lost 6, with 15 bases in between. The CDR3 reads CASSSFTGTHGYTF. CDR3 sequence (DNA): TGTGCCAGCAGCTCTTTTACAGGGACCCATGGCTACACCTTC.

The V call is TRBV27, the J call TRBJ1-5, with a tentative D call TRBD1 (5 bases). The germline V gene encodes CDR1 MNHEY and CDR2 SMNVEV (reference sequence). V lost 0 bases to trimming and J lost 7 bases, with 13 bases between them. CDR3 size: 15 residues. DNA of the CDR3: TGTGCCAGCAGTTTATCGTCAGGGTTAGGGCAGCCCCAGCATTTT. Its protein product is CASSLSSGLGQPQHF.

For the CDR3, the DNA is TGCGCCAGCAGCTTGGTAGGACAGAGTGAAGCTTTCTTT. Its translation: CASSLVGQSEAFF. The V call is TRBV5-1, the J call TRBJ1-1; tentative D call: TRBD1 (6 bases). V was trimmed by 0 bases and J by 7 bases, leaving 10 bases between them. Germline V gene sequence: CDR1 SGHRS, CDR2 YFSETQ. The CDR3 extends over 13 amino acids.

The V gene is TRBV5-5, the J gene TRBJ2-7; 7 positions match TRBD1. V was clipped by 6 bases and J by 3 bases; unmatched bases: 9. This CDR3 region has 14 residues. Germline lookup yields CDR1 SGHKS and CDR2 YYEKEE (reference sequence). In DNA form, the CDR3 reads TGTGCCAGCATCCCGGACAGGTCGGGCTACGAGCAGTACTTC. It is translated as CASIPDRSGYEQYF.

This CDR3 is CSVPSRGGGYTF. CDR3 nucleotide sequence: TGCAGCGTTCCCTCCCGGGGAGGCGGCTACACCTTC. J is TRBJ1-2 and V is TRBV29-1; D ambiguous. V gave up 5 bases and J gave up 8 bases, with 15 bases separating them. There are 12 residues in the CDR3. Germline V lookup: CDR1 SQVTM, CDR2 ANQGSEA.

The chain recombines TRBV6-5 with TRBJ1-5; tentatively, D is TRBD1 (6 bases). The germline CDR1 and CDR2 sequences are MNHEY and SVGAGI. Deletions cut 6 bases from V and 2 bases from J, with 11 bases between. The CDR3 covers 14 residues. Written as DNA, the CDR3 is TGTGCCAGCAGACAGGGAGAAGGCAATCAGCCCCAGCATTTT. It translates to CASRQGEGNQPQHF.

V and J are TRBV6-6 and TRBJ1-2; 7 positions agree with TRBD1. V shed 0 bases and J 3 bases; nucleotides not matched to a gene: 7. This CDR3 is 16 amino acids long. Germline V lookup: CDR1 MNHNY, CDR2 SVGAGI (reference sequence). The CDR3 sequence: CASSYSQGGGDYGYTF. CDR3 DNA sequence: TGTGCCAGCAGTTACTCCCAGGGGGGAGGAGACTATGGCTACACCTTC.

The chain couples TRBV7-8 to TRBJ2-5; 7 bases are shared with TRBD2. The CDR3 sequence is 14 residues long. Trimming cost V 3 bases and J 6 bases; bases outside gene matches: 7. Germline V gives CDR1 SGHVS, CDR2 FQNEAQ. The CDR3 spells CASSFGGTMQTQYF. CDR3 nucleotide sequence: TGTGCCAGCAGCTTCGGGGGGACCATGCAGACCCAGTACTTC. Variable domain in full (rest from reference TRBV7-8 and TRBJ2-5): GAGVSQSPRYKVAKRGQDVALRCDPISGHVSLFWYQQALGQGPEFLTYFQNEAQLDKSGLPSDRFFAERPEGSVSTLKIQRTQQEDSAVYLCASSFGGTMQTQYFGPGTRLLVL.

The chain joins TRBV27 to TRBJ2-7; 10 nucleotides align to TRBD2. This CDR3 comprises 17 residues. Trimming removed 3 bases from V and 1 base from J; junction bases left unmatched: 9. Germline V lookup: CDR1 MNHEY, CDR2 SMNVEV (reference sequence). In nucleotides, the CDR3 is TGTGCCAGCAGTTTGGTGGCTAGCGGGAGTATATCCTACGAGCAGTACTTC. Its protein product is CASSLVASGSISYEQYF.

CDR3 nucleotides: TGTGCCAGCAGTCTTCAGCGGGAGTGGCGCAATGAGCAGTTCTTC. Amino acids: CASSLQREWRNEQFF. The chain links TRBV9 to TRBJ2-1; 8 bases agree with TRBD2. Germline assignment: CDR1 SGDLS and CDR2 YYNGEE. This CDR3 is built from 15 residues. The V and J ends lost 5 bases and 6 bases, in that order; junction bases with no gene match: 10. The complete variable domain, with remaining parts taken from reference TRBV9 and TRBJ2-1, reads DSGVTQTPKHLITATGQRVTLRCSPRSGDLSVYWYQQSLDQGLQFLIQYYNGEERAKGNILERFSAQQFPDLHSELNLSSLELGDSALYFCASSLQREWRNEQFFGPGTRLTVL.

The genes are TRBV5-1 and TRBJ1-4, with a tentative D call TRBD1 (6 bases). Trimming took off 4 bases at V and 0 bases at J, with 13 bases between the two ends. This CDR3 region has 16 residues. Germline V gene data show CDR1 as SGHRS and CDR2 as YFSETQ. The CDR3 DNA reads as TGCGCCAGCAGCCCCCGGGGGGCTGCAACTAATGAAAAACTGTTTTTT. This translates into CASSPRGAATNEKLFF. The full variable domain, with the rest looked up from reference TRBV5-1 and TRBJ1-4, is KAGVTQTPRYLIKTRGQQVTLSCSPISGHRSVSWYQQTPGQGLQFLFEYFSETQRNKGNFPGRFSGRQFSNSRSEMNVSTLELGDSALYLCASSPRGAATNEKLFFGSGTQLSVL.

The V gene is TRBV28, the J gene TRBJ2-2, with TRBD1 matching 9 bases. The CDR3 consists of 16 residues. V shed 6 bases and J 4 bases; nucleotides not matched to a gene: 9. Germline CDR1 reads MDHEN; CDR2 reads SYDVKM. CDR3 nucleotides: TGTGCCAGCAGGGCACCGACAGGGGGTATCACCGGGGAGCTGTTTTTT. As protein: CASRAPTGGITGELFF.

This chain connects TRBV4-1 to TRBJ2-4, with D possibly TRBD2 on 6 matching bases. Per the germline V gene, CDR1 is MGHRA and CDR2 is YSYEKL. V was shortened by 2 bases and J by 7 bases, with 21 bases between the two germline ends. CDR3 length: 17 residues. The CDR3 DNA sequence: TGCGCCAGCAGCCAAAATGCCGCGGGACTCATGGGGAACATTCAGTACTTC. Its protein is CASSQNAAGLMGNIQYF.

V gene TRBV28 combines with J gene TRBJ2-5, with a tentative D call TRBD2 (6 bases). Per the germline V gene, CDR1 is MDHEN and CDR2 is SYDVKM. The CDR3 contains 13 residues. Trimming shortened V by 2 bases and J by 4 bases, and 8 bases separated the two germline ends. CDR3 residues: CASSLAGPETQYF. CDR3 DNA: TGTGCCAGCAGTTTAGCGGGACCAGAGACCCAGTACTTC.

The rearrangement uses TRBV27 and TRBJ2-1; no clear D gene. V dropped 0 bases and J dropped 0 bases, with 6 bases sitting between them. This CDR3 region has 15 residues. Germline V gene sequence: CDR1 MNHEY, CDR2 SMNVEV (reference sequence). The CDR3 protein is CASSLSLSSYNEQFF. The DNA of the CDR3 is TGTGCCAGCAGTTTATCTCTTAGCTCCTACAATGAGCAGTTCTTC.

This clone was seen a single time. Here the CDR3 DNA reads TGTGCCAGTAGTATACTAGCGGGAGTGAGCACAGATACGCAGTATTTT. Protein sequence: CASSILAGVSTDTQYF. J is TRBJ2-3 and V is TRBV19, with TRBD2 matching over 10 bases. Germline V gene data show CDR1 as LNHDA and CDR2 as SQIVND (reference sequence). The V gene end was trimmed by 2 bases and the J gene end by 0 bases; junction bases not matched to a gene: 2. This CDR3 spans 16 amino acids.

The V and J genes are TRBV2 and TRBJ2-5, with TRBD2 as a possible D gene (5 bases). Germline V gene sequence: CDR1 SNHLY, CDR2 FYNNEI. The CDR3 loop spans 13 amino acids. V lost 8 bases to trimming and J lost 9 bases, with 19 bases between them. The CDR3 reads CASVTPREEAQYF. The CDR3 DNA sequence: TGTGCCAGCGTGACCCCTCGCGAGGAGGCCCAGTACTTC.

J is TRBJ1-2 and V is TRBV7-3; maybe TRBD1 (5 bases). The length of the CDR3 is 14 residues. Germline V gene data show CDR1 as SGHTA and CDR2 as FQGTGA. Deletions cut 1 base from V and 7 bases from J, with 13 bases between. The CDR3 spells CASSLNSGGGGYTF. The DNA for the CDR3 is TGTGCCAGCAGCTTAAATTCCGGGGGTGGTGGCTACACCTTC.

This clone occurred once. The CDR3 sequence: CASKPWGSGYEQYF. In DNA form, the CDR3 reads TGTGCCAGCAAACCCTGGGGTAGCGGCTACGAGCAGTACTTC. The V call is TRBV27, the J call TRBJ2-7, with D tentatively TRBD2 (6 bases). V was shortened by 7 bases and J by 3 bases, with 16 bases between the two germline ends. The length of the CDR3 is 14 residues. Germline-derived CDR1 and CDR2 are MNHEY and SMNVEV (reference sequence).

V usage is TRBV7-2 and J usage is TRBJ2-1; 8 nucleotides agree with TRBD2. The germline V gene encodes CDR1 SGHTA and CDR2 FQGNSA. V shed 2 bases and J 10 bases; nucleotides not matched to a gene: 13. CDR3 length equals 16 residues. CDR3 nucleotides: TGTGCCAGCAGCTTAAAAGGACTAGCACCCCCCGCCGAGCAGTTCTTC. This gives the protein CASSLKGLAPPAEQFF.

J is TRBJ1-5 and V is TRBV6-5; tentative D call: TRBD1 (6 bases). CDR3 length: 13 amino acids. V was cut by 4 bases and J by 7 bases, with 11 bases left in between. CDR1 and CDR2 from the germline V gene are MNHEY and SVGAGI. The CDR3: CASSSRGGQPQHF. In DNA form, the CDR3 reads TGTGCCAGCAGTTCGAGAGGGGGACAGCCCCAGCATTTT.

This clone was seen ten or more times. The chain joins TRBV7-6 to TRBJ1-6; D possibly corresponds to TRBD1 (5 bases). Germline values: CDR1 SGHVS, CDR2 FNYEAQ. This CDR3 is built from 16 residues. The germline V and J ends were trimmed by 1 base and 6 bases, with 13 bases remaining between them. The CDR3 nucleotides are TGTGCCAGCAGCTTAGGGGGGGTAGAGGGTAATTCACCCCTCCACTTT. Protein product: CASSLGGVEGNSPLHF.

The V gene is TRBV24-1, the J gene TRBJ2-3; tentatively, D is TRBD1 (6 bases). CDR1 is KGHDR, CDR2 SFDVKD, per germline. This CDR3 has 16 amino acids. Between the trimmed V and J ends, which lost 3 bases and 3 bases, there was a span of 15 bases. The DNA of the CDR3 is TGTGCCACCAGTGATCGGAGACAGGTTCGGACAGATACGCAGTATTTT. Translated, it gives CATSDRRQVRTDTQYF.

The J gene is TRBJ2-1, the V gene TRBV11-2; 8 bases line up with TRBD2. CDR1 and CDR2 (germline): SGHAT, FQNNGV. The CDR3 contains 16 residues. With V trimmed by 1 base and J by 3 bases, 5 bases remained unmatched. The CDR3 loop reads CASSLGPGLVYNEQFF. The DNA of the CDR3 is TGTGCCAGCAGCTTAGGGCCGGGACTAGTCTACAATGAGCAGTTCTTC.

The V and J genes are TRBV28 and TRBJ2-1, with 7 nucleotides matching TRBD1. The CDR3 runs to 15 residues. CDR1 is MDHEN and CDR2 is SYDVKM in the germline V gene. J was trimmed by 12 bases and V by 3 bases; bases with no gene match: 14. CDR3 bases: TGTGCCAGCAGTTTGAAGGCAACTTTCGGGACAGTGCAGTTCTTC. As protein: CASSLKATFGTVQFF. Full variable domain (rest looked up from reference TRBV28 and TRBJ2-1): DVKVTQSSRYLVKRTGEKVFLECVQDMDHENMFWYRQDPGLGLRLIYFSYDVKMKEKGDIPEGYSVSREKKERFSLILESASTNQTSMYLCASSLKATFGTVQFFGPGTRLTVL.

The V call is TRBV19, the J call TRBJ2-3, with a tentative D call TRBD2 (6 bases). This CDR3 has 19 amino acids. With 3 bases removed from V and 2 bases from J, the gap between germline ends came to 24 bases. Per the germline V gene, CDR1 is LNHDA and CDR2 is SQIVND (reference sequence). CDR3 coding DNA: TGTGCCAGTAGTATGTGGGGAGGCTACAGGTCAATCGTCACAGATACGCAGTATTTT. Translating it yields CASSMWGGYRSIVTDTQYF.

The chain recombines TRBV19 with TRBJ1-5, with 7 bases lining up with TRBD1. This CDR3 spans 15 amino acids. The germline V gene encodes CDR1 LNHDA and CDR2 SQIVND (reference sequence). V shed 3 bases and J 6 bases; nucleotides not matched to a gene: 8. CDR3 in DNA: TGTGCCAGTAGTATGGGACAGTCCAGGGGTCAGCCCCAGCATTTT. It is translated as CASSMGQSRGQPQHF.

This sequence joins TRBV5-1 and TRBJ1-5; no reliable D call. This CDR3 contains 15 residues. From germline, CDR1 is SGHRS and CDR2 YFSETQ. The V and J ends lost 0 bases and 3 bases respectively, with 10 bases between them. The CDR3 sequence: CASSLVGGLNQPQHF. CDR3 sequence (DNA): TGCGCCAGCAGCTTGGTAGGCGGACTCAATCAGCCCCAGCATTTT.

This sequence joins TRBV3-1 (or the pseudogene TRBV3-2) and TRBJ1-2; the D gene is possibly TRBD1 (5 bases). Trimming stripped 0 bases from V and 8 bases from J, with 7 bases between. This CDR3 has 12 residues. The germline V gene has CDR1 LGHDT and CDR2 YNNKEL (reference sequence). The CDR3 bases are TGTGCCAGCAGCCAAGATCAGGGCGGCTACACCTTC. It specifies CASSQDQGGYTF.

The chain carries TRBV11-2 and TRBJ2-7; D remains unclear. Per the germline V gene, CDR1 is SGHAT and CDR2 is FQNNGV. There are 14 residues in the CDR3. The V end was cut by 4 bases, the J end by 0 bases, with 10 bases between. DNA of the CDR3: TGTGCCAGCAGCTCTGACACAAGCTCCTACGAGCAGTACTTC. Protein sequence: CASSSDTSSYEQYF.

This clone was seen a few times. The chain is built from TRBV6-2 or TRBV6-3 and TRBJ2-7; 9 positions agree with TRBD2. The germline V gene encodes CDR1 MNHEY and CDR2 SVGEGT. The CDR3 sequence is 16 residues long. The V gene end was trimmed by 4 bases and the J gene end by 5 bases; junction bases not matched to a gene: 12. CDR3 loop: CASSSEGSGRIDEQYF. The CDR3 nucleotides read TGTGCCAGCAGTTCCGAAGGTAGCGGGAGAATCGACGAGCAGTACTTC.